These T cell receptor beta chains were read from a single sample in a study of control samples from healthy donors and cancer patients. Sequencing used immunoSEQ multiplex PCR; TCRdb keeps in-frame clones, though not all of them. The sample includes approximately 180,000 clones, around 90% of them seen just once. The sample comprised blood. These receptors came from a woman aged 40 to 50 in good health. Both conserved end residues are part of each CDR3. The D gene is left open where the match is weak. Only part of the rows carry a size: once, few, many, or a class if the clone is expanded.

cdr3_nt: TGTGCCAGCTCACCAGGGACGGGACATGATGGAAACACCATATATTTT; cdr3_aa: CASSPGTGHDGNTIYF; d_call: NA; clone_size: NA; v_call: TRBV18; j_call: TRBJ1-3
cdr3_nt: TGTGCCAGCAGCCGGCCGGGTTATGGCTACACCTTC; cdr3_aa: CASSRPGYGYTF; d_call: NA; clone_size: NA; v_call: TRBV5-6; j_call: TRBJ1-2
cdr3_nt: TGCGCCAGCACTCTGGCAGGGGGCTTTGGCTACACCTTC; cdr3_aa: CASTLAGGFGYTF; d_call: TRBD1; clone_size: NA; v_call: TRBV5-1; j_call: TRBJ1-2
cdr3_nt: TGTGCCAGCAGCTTAGAGGGGACCGAGCAGTTCTTC; cdr3_aa: CASSLEGTEQFF; d_call: NA; clone_size: NA; v_call: TRBV7-2; j_call: TRBJ2-1
cdr3_nt: TGTGCCAGCAGCCAGGACATGGAGACCCAGTACTTC; cdr3_aa: CASSQDMETQYF; d_call: NA; clone_size: NA; v_call: TRBV7-9; j_call: TRBJ2-5
cdr3_nt: TGTGCCAGCAGCTTAGGAGGAGGGAGTCTAGGCTACACCTTC; cdr3_aa: CASSLGGGSLGYTF; d_call: NA; clone_size: once; v_call: TRBV7-9; j_call: TRBJ1-2
cdr3_nt: TGTGCCAGCAGTCACTTCGGCAGCGGGGCGGGCACAGATACGCAGTATTTT; cdr3_aa: CASSHFGSGAGTDTQYF; d_call: TRBD2; clone_size: NA; v_call: TRBV3-1/TRBV3-2; j_call: TRBJ2-3
cdr3_nt: TGTGCTAGTGGCTACACGACAGGGTACGGCACTGAAGCTTTCTTT; cdr3_aa: CASGYTTGYGTEAFF; d_call: TRBD1; clone_size: NA; v_call: TRBV12-5; j_call: TRBJ1-1
cdr3_nt: TGTGCCAGCAGCTTCTGGACAGGGGGAAATCAGCCCCAGCATTTT; cdr3_aa: CASSFWTGGNQPQHF; d_call: TRBD1; clone_size: NA; v_call: TRBV7-8; j_call: TRBJ1-5
cdr3_nt: TGTGCCAGCAGAGTCGGGGGAGCAACAGATACGCAGTATTTT; cdr3_aa: CASRVGGATDTQYF; d_call: NA; clone_size: NA; v_call: TRBV2; j_call: TRBJ2-3
cdr3_nt: TGCGCCAGCAGCCACGTCGGGGGGGCCATCGCCAAAAACATTCAGTACTTC; cdr3_aa: CASSHVGGAIAKNIQYF; d_call: TRBD2; clone_size: NA; v_call: TRBV4-1; j_call: TRBJ2-4
cdr3_nt: TGTGCCAGTAGTATATTCGGCAGGGGGACCAAAAACATTCAGTACTTC; cdr3_aa: CASSIFGRGTKNIQYF; d_call: TRBD1; clone_size: NA; v_call: TRBV19; j_call: TRBJ2-4
cdr3_nt: TGTGCCAGCAGCCAACTAATTGGTGCAGGGGGTAATGGCTACACCTTC; cdr3_aa: CASSQLIGAGGNGYTF; d_call: TRBD1; clone_size: NA; v_call: TRBV3-1/TRBV3-2; j_call: TRBJ1-2
cdr3_nt: TGCAGCGTTGAAGTTCGACCGGGACAGGACGATAAGGGTGAGACCCAGTACTTC; cdr3_aa: CSVEVRPGQDDKGETQYF; d_call: TRBD1; clone_size: NA; v_call: TRBV29-1; j_call: TRBJ2-5
cdr3_nt: TGTGCCAGCAGCCAGTGGACTAGTGACGCAGATACGCAGTATTTT; cdr3_aa: CASSQWTSDADTQYF; d_call: TRBD2; clone_size: NA; v_call: TRBV14; j_call: TRBJ2-3
cdr3_nt: TGCGCCAGCAGCTTGGCCACTAGCGGGGGGGCCAATTACTACGAGCAGTACTTC; cdr3_aa: CASSLATSGGANYYEQYF; d_call: TRBD2; clone_size: NA; v_call: TRBV5-1; j_call: TRBJ2-7
cdr3_nt: TGCGCCAGCAGCCAAGGCAGTATGGGAGCGAACATTCAGTACTTC; cdr3_aa: CASSQGSMGANIQYF; d_call: NA; clone_size: once; v_call: TRBV4-1; j_call: TRBJ2-4
cdr3_nt: TGTGCCAGTATGGGACGGTGGAACACTGAAGCTTTCTTT; cdr3_aa: CASMGRWNTEAFF; d_call: NA; clone_size: NA; v_call: TRBV12-3/TRBV12-4; j_call: TRBJ1-1
cdr3_nt: TGTGCCAGCAGCTGGACAGGGGTGAACACTGAAGCTTTCTTT; cdr3_aa: CASSWTGVNTEAFF; d_call: TRBD1; clone_size: NA; v_call: TRBV7-9; j_call: TRBJ1-1
cdr3_nt: TGTGCCAGTAGCTCAAGTACATTTAGCACAGATACGCAGTATTTT; cdr3_aa: CASSSSTFSTDTQYF; d_call: NA; clone_size: NA; v_call: TRBV19; j_call: TRBJ2-3
cdr3_nt: TGTGCCAGCAGCCAAGATAAGGGGGAGACCCAGTACTTC; cdr3_aa: CASSQDKGETQYF; d_call: NA; clone_size: NA; v_call: TRBV4-2; j_call: TRBJ2-5
cdr3_nt: TGTGCCAGTAAAAGGGGGAATCAGCCCCAGCATTTT; cdr3_aa: CASKRGNQPQHF; d_call: NA; clone_size: once; v_call: TRBV19; j_call: TRBJ1-5
cdr3_nt: TGTGCCAGCAGCCCGAGCGGGGGCGTGAATTCACCCCTCCACTTT; cdr3_aa: CASSPSGGVNSPLHF; d_call: NA; clone_size: NA; v_call: TRBV7-6; j_call: TRBJ1-6
cdr3_nt: TGTGCCAGCACCAGGGACAGGGTCGGCCCTGAAGCTTTCTTT; cdr3_aa: CASTRDRVGPEAFF; d_call: TRBD1; clone_size: NA; v_call: TRBV13; j_call: TRBJ1-1
cdr3_nt: TGTGCCAGCAGTTTATGGGTCTATAATTCACCCCTCCACTTT; cdr3_aa: CASSLWVYNSPLHF; d_call: NA; clone_size: NA; v_call: TRBV27; j_call: TRBJ1-6
cdr3_nt: TGCGCCAGCAGCGCCCAGCGACAGAGTAGCAATCAGCCCCAGCATTTT; cdr3_aa: CASSAQRQSSNQPQHF; d_call: NA; clone_size: once; v_call: TRBV5-1; j_call: TRBJ1-5
cdr3_nt: TGTGCCAGCAGTTCATCGGGACCGGCATTAAACACCATATATTTT; cdr3_aa: CASSSSGPALNTIYF; d_call: NA; clone_size: NA; v_call: TRBV28; j_call: TRBJ1-3
cdr3_nt: TGCGCCAGCAGCCATTCATTACAGGGGGCGTACGAGCAGTACTTC; cdr3_aa: CASSHSLQGAYEQYF; d_call: TRBD1; clone_size: NA; v_call: TRBV4-1; j_call: TRBJ2-7
cdr3_nt: TGTGCCAGTAACGAGGCTCCCCATAGCAATCAGCCCCAGCATTTT; cdr3_aa: CASNEAPHSNQPQHF; d_call: NA; clone_size: NA; v_call: TRBV19; j_call: TRBJ1-5
cdr3_nt: TGTGCCAGCAGCCCTCACCCTCAAGCGGACGGCGGAGAGACCCAGTACTTC; cdr3_aa: CASSPHPQADGGETQYF; d_call: NA; clone_size: NA; v_call: TRBV7-6; j_call: TRBJ2-5
cdr3_nt: TGTGCCAGCAGCTCGGCGACTAGCTCCTACAATGAGCAGTTCTTC; cdr3_aa: CASSSATSSYNEQFF; d_call: NA; clone_size: NA; v_call: TRBV11-2; j_call: TRBJ2-1
cdr3_nt: TGTGCCAGCAGCCCCAGGGGGGACGTTGTTTCACCCCTCCACTTT; cdr3_aa: CASSPRGDVVSPLHF; d_call: TRBD1; clone_size: NA; v_call: TRBV7-8; j_call: TRBJ1-6
cdr3_nt: TGTGCCAGCAGCTTACGTACGGAGACAGGGGGTTACAATGAGCAGTTCTTC; cdr3_aa: CASSLRTETGGYNEQFF; d_call: TRBD1; clone_size: NA; v_call: TRBV7-8; j_call: TRBJ2-1
cdr3_nt: TGTGCCAGCAGCTTGGCCGGTTACAGGGTAGGCTACGAGCAGTACTTC; cdr3_aa: CASSLAGYRVGYEQYF; d_call: NA; clone_size: NA; v_call: TRBV5-5; j_call: TRBJ2-7
cdr3_nt: TGCGCCAGCAGCTTGAGATCTAGCACAGATACGCAGTATTTT; cdr3_aa: CASSLRSSTDTQYF; d_call: NA; clone_size: NA; v_call: TRBV5-1; j_call: TRBJ2-3
cdr3_nt: TGTGCCAGCAGTTTGCAGGGAAACTCCTATAATTCACCCCTCCACTTT; cdr3_aa: CASSLQGNSYNSPLHF; d_call: NA; clone_size: NA; v_call: TRBV6-5; j_call: TRBJ1-6
cdr3_nt: TGTGCCAGCAGCTTGGGCTTGGACGGTAATTCACCCCTCCACTTT; cdr3_aa: CASSLGLDGNSPLHF; d_call: NA; clone_size: NA; v_call: TRBV5-4; j_call: TRBJ1-6
cdr3_nt: TGTGCCAGCAGTTATTGGGGGGCCCGGGGAGATACGCAGTATTTT; cdr3_aa: CASSYWGARGDTQYF; d_call: NA; clone_size: NA; v_call: TRBV6-6; j_call: TRBJ2-3
cdr3_nt: TGTGCCAGCCGAGTCACGGCTGGAAACACCATATATTTT; cdr3_aa: CASRVTAGNTIYF; d_call: NA; clone_size: NA; v_call: TRBV19; j_call: TRBJ1-3
cdr3_nt: TGTGCTAGTGGTTTGGTCTCTGGAAACACCATATATTTT; cdr3_aa: CASGLVSGNTIYF; d_call: NA; clone_size: NA; v_call: TRBV12-5; j_call: TRBJ1-3
cdr3_nt: TGTGCCAGCTCAGCCGGAGGTAGCGTAGCCCACATTCAGTACTTC; cdr3_aa: CASSAGGSVAHIQYF; d_call: NA; clone_size: NA; v_call: TRBV18; j_call: TRBJ2-4
cdr3_nt: TGTGCCAGCAGCTTGGCTCCCCCGGCCATCTCTGGAAACACCATATATTTT; cdr3_aa: CASSLAPPAISGNTIYF; d_call: NA; clone_size: NA; v_call: TRBV5-5; j_call: TRBJ1-3